This T cell receptor beta chain was observed in a study of shared T cell receptors in the human thymus. Sequencing used immunoSEQ multiplex PCR; TCRdb keeps in-frame clones, though not all of them. The sample shows 500,000 to 850,000 clones, over 75% of them seen only once. Germline CDR1 and CDR2: LNHDA and SQIVND (reference sequence). The CDR3 is 14 amino acids. The J segment lost 5 bases and the V segment lost 5 bases, leaving 7 bases of the junction unmatched. The sample also formed part of further work on human thymus T cells. From that study: V and J genes seemed to be used with bias in thymic and blood repertoires.

The V call is TRBV19, the J call TRBJ2-5; 8 bases match TRBD2. The clonotype originates from a boy in the first two years of life with a congenital heart defect. What was sequenced was thymocytes. DNA of the CDR3: TGTGCCAGTAGTGTTCGGGGGGGCGGTGAGACCCAGTACTTC. Translated: CASSVRGGGETQYF.